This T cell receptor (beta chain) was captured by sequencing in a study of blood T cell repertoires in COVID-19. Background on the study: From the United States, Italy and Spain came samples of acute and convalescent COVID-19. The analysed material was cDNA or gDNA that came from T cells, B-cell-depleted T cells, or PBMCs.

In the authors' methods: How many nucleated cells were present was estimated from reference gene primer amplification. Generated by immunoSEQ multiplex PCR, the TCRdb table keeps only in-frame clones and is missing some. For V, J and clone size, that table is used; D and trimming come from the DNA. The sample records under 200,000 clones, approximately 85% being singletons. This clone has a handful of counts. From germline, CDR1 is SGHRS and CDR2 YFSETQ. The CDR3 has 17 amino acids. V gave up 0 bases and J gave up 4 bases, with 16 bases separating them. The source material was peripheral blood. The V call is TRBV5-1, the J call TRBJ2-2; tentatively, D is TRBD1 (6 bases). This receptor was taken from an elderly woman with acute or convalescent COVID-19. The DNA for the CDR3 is TGCGCCAGCAGCTTGGTGCCCCCAGGGGCGATCACCGGGGAGCTGTTTTTT. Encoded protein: CASSLVPPGAITGELFF.